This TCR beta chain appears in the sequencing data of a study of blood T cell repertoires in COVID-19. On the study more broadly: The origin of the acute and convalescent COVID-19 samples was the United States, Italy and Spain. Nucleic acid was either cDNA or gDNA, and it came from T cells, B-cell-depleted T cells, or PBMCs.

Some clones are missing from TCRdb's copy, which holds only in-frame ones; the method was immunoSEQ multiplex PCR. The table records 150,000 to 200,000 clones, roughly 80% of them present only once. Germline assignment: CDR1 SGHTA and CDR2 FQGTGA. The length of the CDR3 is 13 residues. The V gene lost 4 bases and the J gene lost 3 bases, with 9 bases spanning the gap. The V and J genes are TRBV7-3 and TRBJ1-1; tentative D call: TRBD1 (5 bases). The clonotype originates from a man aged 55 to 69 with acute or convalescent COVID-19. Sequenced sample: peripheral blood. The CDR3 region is CASSSDSDTEAFF. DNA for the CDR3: TGTGCCAGCAGCTCCGACAGTGACACTGAAGCTTTCTTT.